Each of the 18 T cell receptor beta chains below was sequenced from the same sample in a study of tumor and adjacent non-tumor tissue in lung cancer (dated by TCRdb to the late 2010s). The method behind the library was multiplex PCR. Sequencing was performed on an Illumina HiSeq 2500. TCRbeta libraries were constructed through three rounds of nested PCR with primers (Table S4) according to protocols modified from ARM-PCR. The public reads were reanalyzed by TCRdb: fastp trimming at Q25, MiXCR alignment, in-frame beta chains only. Entries that share a CDR3 protein sequence are merged under the most common genes and DNA. This sample holds some 84,000 distinct CDR3 sequences; around 65% were observed only once. Of the sample, around 16% is held by the ten largest clones. RNA was extracted from bulk unsorted tissue and checked for quality with a NanoDrop ND-1000 and an Agilent 2100. Sequencing was performed on lung tumor tissue. The receptors were sampled from an older man with non-small cell lung cancer.

With regard to this clonotype: The CDR3 ends on some other residue instead of the conserved phenylalanine or tryptophan, so this is likely a read error. The chain has TRBV4-1 and TRBJ2-7; 7 nucleotides agree with TRBD2. The CDR3 is made up of 16 amino acids. CDR1 is MGHRA and CDR2 is YSYEKL in the germline V gene. In nucleotides, the CDR3 is TGCACCAGCAGCCAAGATCGGGTAGCGGGCAACTACGAGCAGTACTTA. It encodes CTSSQDRVAGNYEQYL.

This chain joins TRBV27 and TRBJ1-2; no clear D gene. The CDR3 spans 13 residues. Per the germline V gene, CDR1 is MNHEY and CDR2 is SMNVEV (reference sequence). Trimming shortened V by 4 bases and J by 1 base, and 7 bases separated the two germline ends. CDR3: CASSSWGNYGYTF. CDR3 DNA sequence: TGTGCCAGCAGTTCGTGGGGTAACTATGGCTACACCTTC.

CDR3 amino acids: CATSSGPDTQYF. The CDR3 nucleotides are TGTGCCACCTCATCCGGTCCAGATACGCAGTATTTT. The rearrangement joins TRBV2 to TRBJ2-3, with D hard to call. Between the trimmed V and J ends, which lost 10 bases and 4 bases, there was a span of 12 bases. The CDR3 has 12 amino acids. Germline CDR1 and CDR2: SNHLY and FYNNEI.

This clonotype rates as medium-sized. The CDR3 spells CASSRAGGTYNEQFF. Written as DNA, the CDR3 is TGTGCCAGCAGCCGCGCGGGAGGGACCTACAATGAGCAGTTCTTC. The chain recombines TRBV4-2 with TRBJ2-1; 9 bases line up with TRBD2. With V trimmed by 4 bases and J by 2 bases, 3 bases remained unmatched. This CDR3 contains 15 residues. The germline V gene has CDR1 LGHNA and CDR2 YNFKEQ.

The chain joins TRBV29-1 to TRBJ2-3; 11 positions match TRBD2. This CDR3 region has 14 residues. Germline V gene data show CDR1 as SQVTM and CDR2 as ANQGSEA. Trimming cost V 7 bases and J 11 bases; bases outside gene matches: 14. CDR3 nucleotides: TGCAGCGGTCGGCTAGCGGGGGGCACAGATGTGCAGTATTTT. Its protein product is CSGRLAGGTDVQYF.

There are many counts of this clonotype. The chain carries TRBV6-6 and TRBJ2-3, with TRBD2 as a possible D gene (7 bases). Trimming took off 8 bases at V and 5 bases at J, with 20 bases between the two ends. Germline CDR1 and CDR2: MNHNY and SVGAGI (reference sequence). This CDR3 region has 15 residues. This chain's CDR3 is CASQRGLGGGDTQYF. The DNA for the CDR3 is TGTGCCAGCCAACGAGGTCTAGGGGGGGGAGATACGCAGTATTTT.

The J gene is TRBJ2-7, the V gene TRBV6-1; TRBD1 matches 9 bases. The V segment lost 8 bases and the J segment 4 bases; nucleotides outside the gene matches: 12. This CDR3 has 15 residues. Germline V gives CDR1 MNHNS, CDR2 SASEGT. CDR3 bases: TGTGCCAGCTGGGCGCCGGGACAGGGATCTTACGAGCAGTACTTC. Amino acid sequence: CASWAPGQGSYEQYF.

The chain couples TRBV28 to TRBJ2-2; 8 positions agree with TRBD1. Trimming at V came to 5 bases and at J to 6 bases, leaving 8 bases not matched to a gene. The germline gives CDR1 MDHEN, CDR2 SYDVKM. The CDR3 is 15 residues long. The CDR3: CASSHRRGQSGELFF. The CDR3 DNA reads TGTGCCAGCAGTCACCGCAGGGGGCAGTCCGGGGAGCTGTTTTTT.

Note on this clonotype: Germline and junction disagree at one end, which may indicate a read error. The chain is built from TRBV6-5 and TRBJ2-5, with TRBD2 matching 7 bases. This CDR3 has 15 residues. The V gene's germline CDR1 is MNHEY and CDR2 SVGAGI. CDR3: CASSYSQAGQGTHYF. DNA of the CDR3: TGTGCCAGCAGTTATTCGCAAGCGGGGCAAGGGACCCATTACTTC.

Notes on this clonotype: It is likely a read error, because the conserved phenylalanine at the end of the CDR3 is missing. The chain has TRBV4-1 and TRBJ2-2; TRBD2 agrees at 7 bases. The CDR3 has 17 residues. Germline assignment: CDR1 MGHRA and CDR2 YSYEKL. DNA of the CDR3: TGCGCCAGCAGTCAAGTCGGCCTAGCGGCAAACACCGGGGAGCTGTTTCTT. It is translated as CASSQVGLAANTGELFL.

Concerning this clonotype: This could be a read error, since a much larger clone is one nucleotide away. This rearrangement joins TRBV10-3 to TRBJ2-3, with 9 positions matching TRBD1. Unmatched junction bases numbered 9, after V lost 6 bases and J lost 2 bases. This CDR3 is 16 amino acids long. Germline V gene data show CDR1 as ENHRY and CDR2 as SYGVKD. For the CDR3, the DNA is TGTGCCATCAGAGCGTCCGGGACAGGGCCCACAGATACGCAGTATTTT. Encoded protein: CAIRASGTGPTDTQYF.

This clonotype was recorded many times. The rearrangement joins TRBV6-6 to TRBJ1-5; the D gene is possibly TRBD1 (6 bases). CDR1 MNHNY and CDR2 SVGAGI come from the germline V gene (reference sequence). The CDR3 spans 17 residues. The ends were cut back, 0 bases at V and 1 base at J, with 13 bases in the middle. CDR3 DNA: TGTGCCAGCAGTTACTCGAGCGGGGGCGGGAGCAATCAGCCCCAGCATTTT. Its protein product is CASSYSSGGGSNQPQHF.

Comment on this clonotype: This may stem from a read error, because a much larger clone lies one nucleotide away. The chain joins TRBV5-6 to TRBJ2-5; tentative D call: TRBD2 (6 bases). V was shortened by 10 bases and J by 4 bases, with 17 bases between the two germline ends. The CDR3 is 13 residues long. Germline CDR1 and CDR2: SGHDT and YYEEEE. The CDR3 loop is CACTSWGVETQYF. CDR3 sequence (DNA): TGTGCCTGCACCAGTTGGGGGGTAGAGACCCAGTACTTC.

This clonotype has ten or more counts. The genes are TRBV6-6 and TRBJ2-2, with 9 bases aligning to TRBD1. Germline CDR1 reads MNHNY; CDR2 reads SVGAGI (reference sequence). This CDR3 comprises 14 residues. V lost 8 bases, J lost 5 bases, and 6 bases stayed unmatched. Here the CDR3 reads CASGEQGATGELFF. Written as DNA, the CDR3 is TGTGCCAGCGGGGAACAGGGGGCTACCGGGGAGCTGTTTTTT.

This clonotype was detected only once. The junction shows a germline mismatch at one end, possibly a read error. The chain links TRBV4-1 to TRBJ2-1; a possible D gene is TRBD2 (6 bases). The CDR3 contains 16 residues. Germline values: CDR1 MGHRA, CDR2 YSYEKL. CDR3 nucleotide sequence: TGCGCCAGCAGCCCCTTTAGCGGAATCTCCTGCAATGAGCAGTTCTTC. Translation gives CASSPFSGISCNEQFF.

A word on this clonotype: The junction does not match germline at one end; this may be a read error. DNA for the CDR3: TGTGCCATCAGCCCTGGACTAGCCCATGAGCTGTTCTTC. Its translation is CAISPGLAHELFF. The chain recombines TRBV5-4 with TRBJ2-1; 8 bases agree with TRBD2. This CDR3 has 13 amino acids. CDR1 SGHNT and CDR2 YYREEE come from the germline V gene (reference sequence).

With regard to this clonotype: Lacking the conserved final phenylalanine or tryptophan, this CDR3 likely reflects a read error. The chain has TRBV6-5 and TRBJ2-7, with 7 bases matching TRBD1. The CDR3 runs to 13 residues. The germline V gene has CDR1 MNHEY and CDR2 SVGAGI. The CDR3, as DNA: TGTGTCAGCAGGCAACGGGACAGCTATGAGCAGTACCTC. Its protein is CVSRQRDSYEQYL.

Comment on this clonotype: With a much larger clone just one base away, this may be a read error. The chain is built from TRBV30 and TRBJ2-7; TRBD2 matches at 7 bases. The CDR3 is made up of 14 amino acids. The germline V gene has CDR1 GTSNPN and CDR2 SVGIG (reference sequence). The CDR3: CTWSGGDLLREQYF. The DNA for the CDR3 is TGTACCTGGAGTGGGGGGGACCTTTTGCGCGAGCAGTACTTC.